A selection of T cell receptor beta chains follows, all from one sample in a study of T cell repertoires in cytomegalovirus infection. TCRdb passed the reads through MiXCR, listing each CDR3 protein once. Among around 210,000 distinct CDR3 sequences, under 8.5% were seen once, and the ten largest hold around 6%. Source material: PBMCs. The receptors come from a human donor in good health (CMV status not recorded). Some clones in this sample may be carry-over from other donors' samples. Each CDR3 is given without its conserved first and last residue. The D gene is left open where the match is weak.

v_call d_call cdr3_aa
TRBV4-3 TRBD2 ASSQDRILAGGSTDTQY
TRBV12-3/TRBV12-4 TRBD1 ASSRTGSPYGYT
TRBV6-5 NA ASSEAAGVYGYT
TRBV18 NA ASSSLVEQF
TRBV5-1 NA ASSLESGRGELF
TRBV28 TRBD1 ASSLFRGRGYGYT
TRBV6-5 NA ASRQRPNYGYT
TRBV12-5 NA ASGYPVRGSYEQY
TRBV20-1 TRBD1 SASRSVDRGTKNIQY
TRBV7-6 TRBD1 ASSPHRQGSGYT
TRBV7-6 TRBD2 ASSLGGTSGGSHEQY